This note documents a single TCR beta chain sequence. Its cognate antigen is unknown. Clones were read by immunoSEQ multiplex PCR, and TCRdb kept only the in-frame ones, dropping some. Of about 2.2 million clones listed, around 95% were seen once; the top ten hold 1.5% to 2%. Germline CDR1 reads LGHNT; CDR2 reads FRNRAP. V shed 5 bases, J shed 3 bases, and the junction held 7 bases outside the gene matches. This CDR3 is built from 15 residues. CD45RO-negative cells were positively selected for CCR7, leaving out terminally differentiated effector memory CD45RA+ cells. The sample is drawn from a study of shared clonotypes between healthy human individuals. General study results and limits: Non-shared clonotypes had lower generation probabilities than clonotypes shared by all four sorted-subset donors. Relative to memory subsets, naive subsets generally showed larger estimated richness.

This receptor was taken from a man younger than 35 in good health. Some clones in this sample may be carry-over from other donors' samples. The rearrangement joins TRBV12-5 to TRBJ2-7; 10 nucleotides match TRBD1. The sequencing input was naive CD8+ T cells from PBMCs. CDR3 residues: CASGHSDRGIYEQYF. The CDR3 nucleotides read TGTGCTAGTGGTCACTCGGACAGGGGGATCTACGAGCAGTACTTC.